The entry that follows covers one T cell receptor beta chain sequence. This clone is assessed as medium-sized (0.01 to 0.1%). Its target antigen remains unknown. Qualities for individual bases were not recorded, and no much larger clone is one base off. The sample originates from a study of CXCR4 blockade with PD-1 therapy in pancreatic cancer (dated by TCRdb to between 2018 and 2020). General notes on the study: Multiplex immunohistochemistry and TCRbeta immunosequencing of resected pancreatic ductal adenocarcinoma were combined in the study with ex vivo slice culture in which PD-1 and CXCR4 blockade were tested. To assess intratumoral heterogeneity, two geographically distinct regions from each of over 5 tumors were TCR-sequenced. The study at large found these results: Clonal expansion was observed in tumors, with a mean productive clonality of roughly 0.15 compared with roughly 0.046 in healthy blood, but no correlation between clonality and survival was found. Only TCRbeta chains were sequenced, so true antigen-specificity overlap of convergent dominant clones remained unconfirmed pending paired alpha-beta single-cell sequencing. A strong correlation was found between amino acid clone frequency and the number of distinct nucleotide rearrangements encoding each amino acid clone, suggesting convergent selection by common tumor antigens.

The archived tumor blocks came from patients who had not received neoadjuvant therapy before resection. The preserved-tissue arm of the study used 30 surgical resection samples from 25 or so previously untreated pancreatic ductal adenocarcinoma patients. For the resection arm, ten 5-micron curls of FFPE tumor adjacent to the multiplex immunohistochemistry slide were used for DNA extraction. Using the immunoSEQ Assay at Adaptive Biotechnologies, the researchers immunosequenced TCRbeta CDR3 regions from the extracted DNA. As for the original processing: To measure the absolute abundance of each unique TCRbeta CDR3, the sequences were collapsed and filtered. Clonality was defined as 1 minus Pielou's evenness, computed on productive in-frame rearrangements only. Regional overlap tracked the top 100 nucleotide rearrangements across paired samples, with Morisita index comparing paired versus unrelated samples. The immunoSEQ Rearrangement Details tool was used to assess convergence of nucleotide rearrangements onto identical amino acid sequences. TCRdb's version of the immuneACCESS table is confined to in-frame rearrangements and falls short of the full clone set. An unresolved V gene accounts for under half of the shortfall where checked; the remainder is of unknown origin. V and J calls and clone size are given by that table; D and trimming were obtained from the DNA. This sample has just under 6,000 clones in its table, and roughly 35% of those were observed once. The top ten clonotypes cover 13% of the sample.

Sequenced material: tumor tissue. This receptor was identified in a human donor with pancreatic ductal adenocarcinoma.

The CDR3 sequence is CAIAPGINTEAFF. In nucleotides, the sequence is TGTGCCATCGCACCGGGGATTAACACTGAAGCTTTCTTT. The chain couples TRBV6-8 to TRBJ1-1; no D gene can be assigned with confidence. The CDR3 runs 13 amino acids, cysteine and phenylalanine included. Just the 39-base CDR3 DNA is kept, in frame starting at base 1. Based on the germline V gene, the CDR1 and CDR2 sequences are MNHGY and SAAAGT. V loses 10 bases of germline sequence and J loses 2 bases, and the interval between the two ends is 14 bases.